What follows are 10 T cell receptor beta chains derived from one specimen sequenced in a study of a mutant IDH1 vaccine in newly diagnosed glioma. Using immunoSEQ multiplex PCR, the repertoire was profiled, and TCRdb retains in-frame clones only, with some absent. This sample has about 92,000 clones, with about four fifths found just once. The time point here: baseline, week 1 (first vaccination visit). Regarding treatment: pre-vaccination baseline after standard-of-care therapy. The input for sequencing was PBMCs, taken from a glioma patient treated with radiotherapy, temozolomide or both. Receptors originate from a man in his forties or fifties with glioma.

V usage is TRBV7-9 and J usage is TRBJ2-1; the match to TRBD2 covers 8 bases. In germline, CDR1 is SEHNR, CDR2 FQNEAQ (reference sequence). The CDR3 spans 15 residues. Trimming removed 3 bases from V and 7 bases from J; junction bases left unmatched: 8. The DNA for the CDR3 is TGTGCCAGCAGCTTCGTCCGGGAGGGAAGGAATGAGCAGTTCTTC. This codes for CASSFVREGRNEQFF.

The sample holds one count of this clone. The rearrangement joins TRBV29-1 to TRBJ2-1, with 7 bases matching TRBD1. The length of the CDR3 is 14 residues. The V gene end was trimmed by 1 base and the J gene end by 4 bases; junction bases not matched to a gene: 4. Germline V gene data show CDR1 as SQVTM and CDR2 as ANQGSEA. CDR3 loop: CSVEARDRYNEQFF. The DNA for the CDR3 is TGCAGCGTTGAAGCCCGGGACAGATACAATGAGCAGTTCTTC.

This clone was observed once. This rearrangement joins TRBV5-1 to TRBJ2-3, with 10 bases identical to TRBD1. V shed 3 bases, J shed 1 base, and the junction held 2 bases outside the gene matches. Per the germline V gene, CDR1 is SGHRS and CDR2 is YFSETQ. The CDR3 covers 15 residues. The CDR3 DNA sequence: TGCGCCAGCAGCTGGGACAGGGGTGGCACAGATACGCAGTATTTT. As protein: CASSWDRGGTDTQYF.

The CDR3 coding sequence is TGTGCCAGCAGCCTTACGCAGGGCCCGGGGCAGCCCCAGCATTTT. Its translation: CASSLTQGPGQPQHF. The chain recombines TRBV5-5 with TRBJ1-5, with D maybe TRBD1 (5 bases). The germline gives CDR1 SGHKS, CDR2 YYEKEE (reference sequence). V was trimmed by 4 bases and J by 7 bases, leaving 18 bases between them. This CDR3 is built from 15 residues.

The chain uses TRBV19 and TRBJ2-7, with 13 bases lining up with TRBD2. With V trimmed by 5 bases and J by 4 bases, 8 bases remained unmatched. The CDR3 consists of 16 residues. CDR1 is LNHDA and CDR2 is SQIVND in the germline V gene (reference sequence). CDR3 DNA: TGTGCCAGTAGTCCTAGGACTAGCGGGAGTGTTTACGAGCAGTACTTC. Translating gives CASSPRTSGSVYEQYF. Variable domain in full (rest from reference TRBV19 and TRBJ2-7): DGGITQSPKYLFRKEGQNVTLSCEQNLNHDAMYWYRQDPGQGLRLIYYSQIVNDFQKGDIAEGYSVSREKKESFPLTVTSAQKNPTAFYLCASSPRTSGSVYEQYFGPGTRLTVT.

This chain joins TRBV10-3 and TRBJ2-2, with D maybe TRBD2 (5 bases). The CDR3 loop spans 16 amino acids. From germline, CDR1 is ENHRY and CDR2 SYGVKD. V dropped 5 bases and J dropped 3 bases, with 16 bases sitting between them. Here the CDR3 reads CAISPTEEEYTGELFF. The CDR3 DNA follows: TGTGCCATCAGTCCGACGGAGGAGGAGTACACCGGGGAGCTGTTTTTT.

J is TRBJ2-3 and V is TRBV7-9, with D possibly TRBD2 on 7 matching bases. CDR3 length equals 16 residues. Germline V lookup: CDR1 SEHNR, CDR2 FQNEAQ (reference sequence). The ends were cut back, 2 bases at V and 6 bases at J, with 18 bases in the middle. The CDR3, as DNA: TGTGCCAGCAGCTTATCCCACCCGGGCGGGGGCGATACGCAGTATTTT. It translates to CASSLSHPGGGDTQYF.

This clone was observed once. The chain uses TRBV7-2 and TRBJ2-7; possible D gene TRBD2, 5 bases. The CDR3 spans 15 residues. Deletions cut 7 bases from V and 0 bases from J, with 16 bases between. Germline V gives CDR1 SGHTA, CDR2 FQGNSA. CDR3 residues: CASMQSSQSSYEQYF. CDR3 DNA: TGTGCCAGCATGCAATCTAGCCAGAGCTCCTACGAGCAGTACTTC.

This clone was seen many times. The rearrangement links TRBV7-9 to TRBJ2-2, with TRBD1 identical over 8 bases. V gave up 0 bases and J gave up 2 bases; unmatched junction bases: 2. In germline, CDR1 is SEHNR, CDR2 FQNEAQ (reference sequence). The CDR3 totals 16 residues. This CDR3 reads CASSLATGVNTGELFF. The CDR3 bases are TGTGCCAGCAGCTTAGCGACAGGGGTCAACACCGGGGAGCTGTTTTTT.

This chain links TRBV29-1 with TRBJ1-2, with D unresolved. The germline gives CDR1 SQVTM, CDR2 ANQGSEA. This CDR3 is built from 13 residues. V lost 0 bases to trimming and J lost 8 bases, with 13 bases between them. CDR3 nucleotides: TGCAGCGTTGAAGATCGAAACCAGGTCGGCTACACCTTC. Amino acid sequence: CSVEDRNQVGYTF. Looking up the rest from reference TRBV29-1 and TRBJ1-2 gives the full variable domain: SAVISQKPSRDICQRGTSLTIQCQVDSQVTMMFWYRQQPGQSLTLIATANQGSEATYESGFVIDKFPISRPNLTFSTLTVSNMSPEDSSIYLCSVEDRNQVGYTFGSGTRLTVV.